Listed below are T cell receptor beta chains from one sample, sequenced in a study of T cell repertoires in cytomegalovirus infection. The antigens of these receptors remain unknown. TCRdb re-called the reads through MiXCR, storing one row per CDR3 protein. The repertoire holds some 920,000 distinct CDR3 sequences, with approximately 33% as singletons. The sample here was cultured CD8+ T cells from PBMCs, taken from culture after CMV antigen stimulation. All receptors come from a human donor in good health (CMV status not recorded). Some clones in this sample may be carry-over from other donors' samples. Each CDR3 is given with its conserved first and last residue.

TRBJ1-6,TRBV6-1,CASSSPIRGDNSPLHF
TRBJ2-1,TRBV6-2/TRBV6-3,CASSRGQGGYNEQFF
TRBJ1-1,TRBV6-8,CASSYTGPGWNTEAFF
TRBJ1-4,TRBV4-1,CASSQGRTVTNEKLFF
TRBJ2-3,TRBV5-5,CASSFRTSAITDTQYF
TRBJ2-3,TRBV7-6,CASSQRVGVSSTDTQYF
TRBJ2-7,TRBV2,CASMMKGTSGASYEQYF
TRBJ2-1,TRBV6-6,CASSYLRGVPYNEQFF
TRBJ2-5,TRBV29-1,CSVPRLAGDDVRSQYF
TRBJ1-1,TRBV12-3/TRBV12-4,CASHLTANTEAFF
TRBJ2-7,TRBV27,CASSLSRPDVRYF
TRBJ2-6,TRBV7-8,CASSSGPETRGRGSGANVLTF
TRBJ2-3,TRBV29-1,CSVALTGASTDTQYF
TRBJ2-1,TRBV7-2,CASSSSLTSGRDPQRF
TRBJ2-1,TRBV12-3/TRBV12-4,CASSLAGSSDEQFF
TRBJ2-1,TRBV7-6,CASSLVSHYNEQFF
TRBJ1-1,TRBV5-1,CASSLGTTVNTEAFF